This record looks at one TCR beta chain sequence and its context. Its antigen is unknown. Qualities for individual bases were not recorded, and no much larger clone is one base off. Library preparation used the immunoSEQ multiplex PCR assay. For the multiplex PCR, a mixture combining 60 forward primers for TCR Vbeta segments and 13 reverse primers for TCR Jbeta segments was used. A multiplex PCR assay on genomic DNA amplified the CDR3 region of rearranged TCR beta genes. The Illumina HiSeq System was used to sequence the amplified TCR beta libraries as 87-base-pair reads. Per the authors' processing: A later analysis counted 75 million to 100 million unique TCR beta chains across the 700 or so repertoires, and around 9.9 million of these chains were shared by at least two donors. To remove PCR and sequencing errors, raw reads were error-corrected and collapsed into unique sequences using a nearest-neighbor algorithm that merged closely related sequences. To assign V, D and J gene segments, CDR3 sequences were aligned to IMGT reference sequences. Each retained sequence needed at least a six-nucleotide match to both a V gene segment and a J gene segment. A rearrangement was called productive if the CDR3 had no stop codons and remained in frame with V and J, and every other rearrangement was called non-productive. CDR3 was defined by IMGT convention, running from the second conserved V-encoded cysteine to the conserved J-encoded phenylalanine. The earlier analysis of about 530 of the donors excluded any sequence lacking an unambiguous match to a single V gene segment. In an earlier analysis of a few hundred of the donors, a V segment was called functional when productive rearrangements were above 56.7%, and segregating when the standard deviation between donors exceeded 5%. To diagnose cytomegalovirus status from the catalog of TCR beta chain sequences, a statistical classification framework was built. In a later analysis, TCR nucleotide sequences were compared against IMGT/GENE-DB human TR gene sequences so that V and J genes could be assigned. In a later analysis, CDR3 sequences and most-parsimonious VDJ recombination scenarios were assigned using the TCRdist pipeline. A later analysis defined each TCR beta chain by its CDR3 amino acid sequence plus V-gene family, and excluded reads lacking a unique V-gene family. In a later analysis, 450 to 600 highly shared, low-generation-probability nucleotide sequences were removed to address suspected cross-contamination and a sequencing artifact. A later analysis calculated a clonal expansion index for each public chain from normalized within-repertoire ranks of inferred template counts. In a later analysis, generation probabilities were computed with a VDJ recombination model fitted to out-of-frame rearrangements, and the resulting probabilities were checked against IGoR. In a later analysis, hypergeometric tests were used to score TCR-TCR, TCR-HLA and TCR-CMV co-occurrence, with a repertoire-size bias correction applied to TCR pairs. To estimate false discovery rates, a later analysis permuted the HLA or CMV assignments 20 times. A later analysis grouped co-occurring TCRs with DBSCAN, adding TCRdist sequence similarity when clustering within HLA-allele-positive subsets. Repertoires with fewer than 30,000 or more than 120,000 public chains, plus five repertoires with anomalous nucleotide sharing, were excluded from co-occurrence clustering. TCRdb took over this immuneACCESS table, retaining in-frame rearrangements with V and J assigned. Such tables are incomplete; in checked studies, under half of the missing clones stem from an unresolved V gene, and the remainder is unexplained. V and J calls plus clone size are reproduced from that table; the DNA served to infer D and trimming. In this sample the table shows over 150,000 clones, less than 90% of which occur a single time. Under 0.4% of the sample rests with the top ten.

This sample stems from a study of cytomegalovirus exposure and HLA in healthy donors (dated by TCRdb to 2015 to 2018). Study-wide context: An earlier analysis of approximately 600 of the donors reported roughly 300 Gb of sequence data and 117 million unique TCR beta sequences from about 179 million T cells. About 280 gigabases of sequencing data and tens of millions of unique TCR sequences were included in an early release covering several hundred HLA-typed donors. The genetic ancestry cluster associated with self-reported Caucasian donors included roughly 84% of the roughly 400 genotyped donors. The aim of the study was to test whether cataloging public T cell receptors could identify signatures of past pathogen exposure. The study profiled the T cell repertoires of fewer than 850 subjects by immunosequencing and related them to cytomegalovirus serostatus. Along with the approximately 700-subject first cohort, a separate validation cohort of more than 90 different subjects was used. To predict cytomegalovirus infection status, the study combined high-throughput TCR immunosequencing, statistical association of individual TCRs with disease status, and machine learning. A later analysis re-analyzed previously published TCR beta repertoires from approximately 700 donors and added high-resolution HLA genotyping to study TCR occurrence patterns. The later analysis used no new phenotypic data to find candidate immune exposures, relying instead on TCR beta sequences and their occurrence across donors. An earlier analysis of roughly 600 of the donors used high-throughput TCR beta sequencing to judge whether each TCR beta V gene segment behaved as functional or pseudogenic. Donor age, sex, ethnicity and CMV serostatus were compiled together with the repertoire data. Genome-wide SNP genotypes for about three fifths of the roughly 670 donors were used in a later genetic analysis, which treated that subset as a discovery cohort. Every discovery cohort repertoire had been produced on one sequencing platform. HLA typing included class I and class II loci at four-digit resolution. The number of typed donors differed by locus: about 629-630 for A, B, C, DRB1 and DQB1; 522 for DQA1; 606 for DPA1; and around 470 for DPB1. Roughly five DR-DQ haplotypes were handled as single units for association and clustering, since linkage in the cohort was strong. On average, 235,054 unique TCR beta nucleotide sequences were sequenced per donor among 350 to 400 genotyped donors of the cohort, with roughly 18% of those sequences being non-productive.

Beyond this particular receptor, the publication reports: In vitro tests confirmed that a few of the cytomegalovirus-associated TCR beta chains recognize cytomegalovirus antigens. Presence/absence analyses assumed roughly uniform sequencing depth across donors, an assumption that may not hold. The authors suggested that the approach could potentially be extended to other disease states and immunological phenotypes. When HLA alleles, especially DR and DQ, strongly co-occurred, attributing TCR associations to individual alleles was difficult. In both the original and validation cohorts, the classifier was reported to diagnose cytomegalovirus status with high specificity and sensitivity. Because HLA typing was unavailable for some donors at each locus, only the typed subset was used in association tests. V-gene and J-gene trimming of TCR beta chains was associated with a missense DCLRE1C variant in a later genetic analysis, and the association was replicated in an independent cohort. A cluster of highly shared sequence variants was judged likely to be a technical artifact of the sequencing pipeline. This cohort had only TCR beta chains sequenced, and the lack of alpha or paired-chain data limited which features could be detected. In a later analysis, most CMV-associated TCR beta chains were found to appear HLA-restricted, with HLA associations seemingly driven largely by CMV exposure. Compared with equally common non-associated chains, HLA-associated TCR beta chains in a later analysis were more clonally expanded and had lower generation probabilities. In a later analysis, TCR association rates were found to vary across HLA loci, with the most associated TCRs seen for DRB1 alleles and the fewest for HLA-C alleles. Immune exposure information for the cohort was limited to CMV serostatus. Correlated functional status among segregating V segments might reflect linkage disequilibrium, but an unknown experimental factor could not be ruled out. A further reported finding was that TCR beta sequences accurately predicted the HLA-A and HLA-B alleles for most subjects in the first cohort. Several of the top co-occurrence clusters appeared to be linked to parvovirus B19, influenza, CMV and Epstein-Barr virus, according to a later analysis. In a later analysis, 15,000 to 20,000 TCR beta sequences were associated with specific HLA alleles at a false discovery rate of 0.05. In a later genetic analysis, fewer N-insertions in productive TCRs were reported among donors in an Asian-associated ancestry cluster than the roughly 700-donor mean. A total of some 180 TCR beta chains were listed by the study as associated with cytomegalovirus. In an earlier analysis of around 600 of the donors, most TCR beta V segments were observed in productive rearrangements about 87% or about 30% of the time, broadly matching IMGT annotations. Most TCR sequences were seen in very few donors, while some public TCRs were found in many individuals. Because the 87-base-pair reads could not distinguish some IMGT-functional V segments, including TRBV6-2 and TRBV6-3, those segments were excluded. Because counts were too low, under 20 rarely observed V segments, including chromosome 9 orphons, were left out of the earlier analysis of a few hundred of the donors.

In total, 630 or so healthy bone marrow donors made up the cohort. At the time of sampling, all cohort members were nominally healthy, though unrecorded immune exposures were likely present. The donor was CMV seronegative and was included in the group of around 320 seronegative cohort members. A peripheral blood sample was provided by each donor, and peripheral blood mononuclear cells were used for TCR beta sequencing. The Qiagen DNeasy Blood Extraction Kit was used to extract genomic DNA from the blood cell samples. CDR3 length: 15 amino acids, cysteine to phenylalanine. The retained sequence is limited to the CDR3, 45 bases, with the frame set at the first base. The CDR1 and CDR2 encoded by the germline V gene are ENHRY and SYGVKD. V is pruned by 2 bases and J by 3 bases, leaving 6 bases of the junction without a gene match.

This sequence originates from a boy younger than 10 in good health and CMV-seronegative. The sequencing sample was made of PBMCs. This chain joins TRBV10-3 to TRBJ2-7; TRBD2 fits 8 bases in the junction. Here the CDR3 is given as CAISEPTSGVYEQYF. In nucleotide form, the sequence is TGTGCCATCAGTGAGCCAACTAGCGGCGTCTACGAGCAGTACTTC.